This T cell receptor (beta chain) originates from a study of human T cells and chemical hapten exposure. Study details: In the sensitization step, 2% DPC was placed on approximately 2 cm by approximately 2 cm of upper inner arm skin. Alopecia areata, totalis or universalis affected patients, mainly female.

Described time point: pre-sensitization, week 0. Treatment of the sample: therapeutic diphenylcyclopropenone sensitization with weekly scalp DPC. What the library attached to individual cDNA molecules were unique molecular identifiers. A single record per CDR3 protein comes from TCRdb applying MiXCR to the RACE reads. The profile shows about 180,000 distinct CDR3 sequences, roughly 30% of them singletons. In this sample, this clonotype turned up a few times. The antigen is unknown. General observations from the study: Clustering by CDR3 similarity yielded significantly more large clusters from expanded TCRs than controls.

The trim removed 0 bases at V and 4 bases at J, leaving 6 bases unmatched. The CDR3 runs to 17 residues. Germline lookup yields CDR1 LGHNA and CDR2 YNFKEQ. The clonotype comes from a woman in her thirties with alopecia areata. Some clones in this sample may be carry-over from other donors' samples. The rearrangement links TRBV4-2 to TRBJ1-6; 7 nucleotides agree with TRBD1. The specimen was whole blood, collected in connection with sensitization to the hapten diphenylcyclopropenone (DPC). CDR3 in amino acids: CASSQEPQDRYNSPLHF. The CDR3, as DNA: TGTGCCAGCAGCCAAGAGCCCCAGGACAGGTATAATTCACCCCTCCACTTT.